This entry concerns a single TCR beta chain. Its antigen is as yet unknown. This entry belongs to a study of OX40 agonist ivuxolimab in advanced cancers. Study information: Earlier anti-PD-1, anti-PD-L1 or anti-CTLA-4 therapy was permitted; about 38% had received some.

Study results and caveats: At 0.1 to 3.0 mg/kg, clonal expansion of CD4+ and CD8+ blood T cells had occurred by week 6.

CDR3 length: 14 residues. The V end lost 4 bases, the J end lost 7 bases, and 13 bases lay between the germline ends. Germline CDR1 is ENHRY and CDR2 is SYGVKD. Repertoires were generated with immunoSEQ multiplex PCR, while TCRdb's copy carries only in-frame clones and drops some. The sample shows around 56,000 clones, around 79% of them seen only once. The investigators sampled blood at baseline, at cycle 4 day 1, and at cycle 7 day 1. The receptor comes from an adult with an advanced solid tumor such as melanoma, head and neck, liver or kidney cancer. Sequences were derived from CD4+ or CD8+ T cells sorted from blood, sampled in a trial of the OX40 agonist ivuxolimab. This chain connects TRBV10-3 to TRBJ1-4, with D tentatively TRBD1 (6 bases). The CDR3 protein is CAISVGGQGEKLFF. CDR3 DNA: TGTGCCATCAGTGTCGGGGGGCAGGGTGAAAAACTGTTTTTT.